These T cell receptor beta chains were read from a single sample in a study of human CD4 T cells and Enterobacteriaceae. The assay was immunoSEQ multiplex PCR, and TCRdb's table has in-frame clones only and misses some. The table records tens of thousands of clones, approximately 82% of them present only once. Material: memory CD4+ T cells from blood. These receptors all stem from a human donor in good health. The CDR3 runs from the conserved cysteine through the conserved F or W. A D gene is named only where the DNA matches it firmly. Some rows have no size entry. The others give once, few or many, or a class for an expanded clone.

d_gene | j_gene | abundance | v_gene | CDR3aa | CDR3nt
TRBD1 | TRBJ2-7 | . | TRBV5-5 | CASSWRSGQGVSYEQYF | TGTGCCAGCAGCTGGAGGTCGGGACAGGGGGTCTCCTACGAGCAGTACTTC
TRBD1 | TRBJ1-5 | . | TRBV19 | CASSMDRDGNQPQHF | TGTGCCAGTAGTATGGACAGGGATGGGAATCAGCCCCAGCATTTT
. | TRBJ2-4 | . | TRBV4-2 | CASSQVGAGDKNIQYF | TGTGCCAGCAGCCAAGTCGGGGCAGGGGACAAAAACATTCAGTACTTC
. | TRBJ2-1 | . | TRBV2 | CASSGRGVLSYNEQFF | TGTGCCAGCAGCGGAAGGGGGGTACTGTCCTACAATGAGCAGTTCTTC
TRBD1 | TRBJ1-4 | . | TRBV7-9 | CASSPGQDNEKLFF | TGTGCCAGCAGCCCGGGACAGGATAATGAAAAACTGTTTTTT
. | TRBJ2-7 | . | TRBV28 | CASRSGAASSYEQYF | TGTGCCAGCAGGTCCGGGGCGGCCAGCTCCTACGAGCAGTACTTC
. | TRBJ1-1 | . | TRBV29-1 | CSVETGLNTEAFF | TGCAGCGTCGAGACAGGCCTGAACACTGAAGCTTTCTTT
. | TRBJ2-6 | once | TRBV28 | CASSLRAPGANVLTF | TGTGCCAGCAGTTTAAGAGCCCCTGGGGCCAACGTCCTGACTTTC
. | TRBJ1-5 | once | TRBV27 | CASSLIGNGQPQHF | TGTGCCAGCAGTTTAATAGGGAACGGTCAGCCCCAGCATTTT
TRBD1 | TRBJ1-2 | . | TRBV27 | CASRTQGAYGYTF | TGTGCCAGCCGCACTCAGGGGGCCTATGGCTACACCTTC
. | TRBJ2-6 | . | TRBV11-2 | CASSPRLGANVLTF | TGTGCCAGCAGCCCACGATTGGGGGCCAACGTCCTGACTTTC
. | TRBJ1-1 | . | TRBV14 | CASSHGLNTEAFF | TGTGCCAGCAGCCACGGCTTGAACACTGAAGCTTTCTTT
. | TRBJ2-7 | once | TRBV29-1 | CSVESDYEQYF | TGCAGCGTTGAATCCGACTACGAGCAGTACTTC
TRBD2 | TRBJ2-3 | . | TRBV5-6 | CASSLLLAGVTDTQYF | TGTGCCAGCAGCTTGTTGCTAGCGGGAGTAACAGATACGCAGTATTTT
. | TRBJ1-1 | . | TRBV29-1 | CSVEEYRVRTEAFF | TGCAGCGTTGAAGAGTACAGGGTCCGCACTGAAGCTTTCTTT
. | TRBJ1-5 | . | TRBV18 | CASSPTGENYNQPQHF | TGTGCCAGCTCACCGACCGGAGAAAACTACAATCAGCCCCAGCATTTT
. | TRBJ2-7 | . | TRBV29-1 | CSVGDEGPTYEQYF | TGCAGCGTTGGCGATGAGGGGCCTACCTACGAGCAGTACTTC
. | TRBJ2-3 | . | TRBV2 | CASSVPPPADTQYF | TGTGCCAGCAGCGTACCCCCCCCCGCAGATACGCAGTATTTT
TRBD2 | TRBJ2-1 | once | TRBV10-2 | CASIRLAGGVNEQFF | TGCGCCAGCATTAGACTAGCGGGAGGAGTAAATGAGCAGTTCTTC
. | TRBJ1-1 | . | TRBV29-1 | CSVDGNTEAFF | TGCAGCGTTGATGGGAACACTGAAGCTTTCTTT
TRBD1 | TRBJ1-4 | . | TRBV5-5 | CASSLGQGGNEKLFF | TGTGCCAGCAGCCTAGGACAGGGGGGTAATGAAAAACTGTTTTTT
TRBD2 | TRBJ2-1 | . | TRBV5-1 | CASSFGGLAGDVEQFF | TGCGCCAGCAGCTTCGGAGGACTAGCGGGAGATGTTGAGCAGTTCTTC
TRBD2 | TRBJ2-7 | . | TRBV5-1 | CASSLEVAGSYEQYF | TGCGCCAGCAGCTTGGAGGTAGCGGGTTCCTACGAGCAGTACTTC
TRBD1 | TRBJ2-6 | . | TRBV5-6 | CASSPPGQGVSGANVLTF | TGTGCCAGCAGCCCACCGGGACAGGGGGTCTCTGGGGCCAACGTCCTGACTTTC
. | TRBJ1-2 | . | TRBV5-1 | CASSLDVYGYGYTF | TGCGCCAGCAGCTTGGACGTGTACGGCTATGGCTACACCTTC
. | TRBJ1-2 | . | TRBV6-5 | CASSPSGGADYGYTF | TGTGCCAGCAGCCCATCTGGGGGGGCGGACTATGGCTACACCTTC